One and the same sample provided the 23 T cell receptor beta chains below, sequenced in a study of tumor-infiltrating lymphocytes in primary liver carcinoma (dated by TCRdb to between 2016 and 2019). Sequencing took place on an Illumina HiSeq 2500. TCRbeta-specific cDNA was reverse-transcribed from 500 ng total RNA using a constant-region primer and ProtoScript II reverse transcriptase. TCRbeta libraries were built with three nested multiplex PCR rounds, a slightly modified ARM-PCR procedure. Each of the first two PCR rounds ran for about 10 cycles and used multiplex TRBV1-TRBV30 forward primers together with a Cbeta reverse primer. TCRdb passed the public sequencing reads through fastp at Q25 and MiXCR, retaining productive beta sequences. Each entry is one CDR3 protein sequence, shown with its most common DNA and genes. The table for this sample lists about 320,000 distinct CDR3 sequences; 60% to 80% of them were counted only once. The top ten hold about 9.4% of the sample.

Blood RNA was extracted from unsorted whole blood using TRIzol reagent, and germline DNA was obtained with the DNeasy Blood & Tissue kit. The specimen was peripheral blood. Every receptor here comes from a man between 35 and 55 years old with primary liver carcinoma and hepatitis B virus infection.

V gene TRBV5-1 combines with J gene TRBJ2-5; D gene uncertain. This CDR3 spans 16 amino acids. V was shortened by 0 bases and J by 2 bases, with 14 bases between the two germline ends. CDR1 is SGHRS and CDR2 is YFSETQ in the germline V gene. This chain's CDR3 is CASSLAPHYDQETQYF. The CDR3 DNA is TGCGCCAGCAGCTTGGCGCCGCATTACGATCAAGAGACCCAGTACTTC.

V and J are TRBV7-9 and TRBJ1-2, with D tentatively TRBD1 (5 bases). The CDR3 has 15 residues. CDR1 is SEHNR, CDR2 FQNEAQ, per germline (reference sequence). Deletions cut 5 bases from V and 0 bases from J, with 13 bases between. The CDR3 reads CASSPRGEANYGYTF. CDR3 coding DNA: TGTGCCAGCAGCCCCCGGGGGGAAGCTAACTATGGCTACACCTTC.

The rearrangement joins TRBV5-1 to TRBJ1-1; 7 positions match TRBD1. Germline lookup yields CDR1 SGHRS and CDR2 YFSETQ. CDR3 size: 15 residues. The ends lost 3 bases at V and 4 bases at J; junction bases unmatched: 9. The CDR3 DNA reads TGCGCCAGCAGCTGGTCAGGGGGGGGGGGCACTGAAGCTTTCTTT. Residues: CASSWSGGGGTEAFF. Together with reference TRBV5-1 and TRBJ1-1, the CDR3 gives the full variable domain: KAGVTQTPRYLIKTRGQQVTLSCSPISGHRSVSWYQQTPGQGLQFLFEYFSETQRNKGNFPGRFSGRQFSNSRSEMNVSTLELGDSALYLCASSWSGGGGTEAFFGQGTRLTVV.

This clonotype has at least ten counts. The V gene is TRBV28, the J gene TRBJ2-7; D is possibly TRBD1 (6 bases). CDR1 MDHEN and CDR2 SYDVKM come from the germline V gene. V lost 6 bases and J lost 8, with 11 bases in between. The CDR3 is 11 amino acids. The CDR3 loop is CASSTQGKQYF. As DNA, the CDR3 is TGTGCCAGCAGCACTCAGGGGAAGCAGTACTTC. Based on the CDR3 plus reference TRBV28 and TRBJ2-7, the full variable domain is DVKVTQSSRYLVKRTGEKVFLECVQDMDHENMFWYRQDPGLGLRLIYFSYDVKMKEKGDIPEGYSVSREKKERFSLILESASTNQTSMYLCASSTQGKQYFGPGTRLTVT.

The chain joins TRBV28 to TRBJ1-4; D is ambiguous. Looked up from germline, CDR1 is MDHEN and CDR2 is SYDVKM. Trimming removed 7 bases from V and 0 bases from J, with 12 bases in between. This CDR3 spans 15 amino acids. This CDR3 is CASTQREATNEKLFF. CDR3 sequence (DNA): TGTGCCAGCACCCAGAGGGAGGCAACTAATGAAAAACTGTTTTTT.

The rearrangement uses TRBV29-1 and TRBJ2-6; tentative D call: TRBD2 (7 bases). This CDR3 is built from 16 residues. Germline loops: CDR1 SQVTM, CDR2 ANQGSEA. V lost 0 bases and J 18 bases, leaving 27 bases between the germline ends. The CDR3 bases are TGCAGCGTTGAAGACCCACTAGCGAGGGGGGCCAACGTTCCGACTTTC. Protein product: CSVEDPLARGANVPTF.

In this sample, this clonotype turned up many times. This sequence joins TRBV11-2 and TRBJ2-1, with unresolved D. This CDR3 is 14 amino acids long. Trimming stripped 3 bases from V and 0 bases from J, with 6 bases between. Germline V CDR1 and CDR2: SGHAT, FQNNGV. The CDR3 is CASSFWSSYNEQFF. CDR3 bases: TGTGCCAGCAGCTTTTGGTCCTCCTACAATGAGCAGTTCTTC.

With regard to this clonotype: Since a much larger clone is just one base distant, this may be a read error. The chain employs TRBV6-6 and TRBJ2-2; a weak D match, TRBD2 (7 bases). This CDR3 comprises 17 residues. Germline loops: CDR1 MNHNY, CDR2 SVGAGI (reference sequence). For the CDR3, the DNA is TGTGCCAGCAGTTACCCGACCGGGGGGCGGGACACCGGGGAGCTGGTTTTT. It specifies CASSYPTGGRDTGELVF.

J is TRBJ2-7 and V is TRBV18, with 7 bases matching TRBD1. Germline V gives CDR1 KGHSH, CDR2 LQKENI. V was pared by 1 base and J by 0 bases, with 6 bases of the junction left unmatched. The CDR3 is made up of 16 amino acids. In DNA, the CDR3 is TGTGCCAGCTCACCACGGGGGACAGTCTCCTCCTACGAGCAGTACTTC. The encoded protein is CASSPRGTVSSYEQYF.

Notes on this clonotype: Here the CDR3 omits its conserved ending phenylalanine or tryptophan, so a read error is the likely source. V and J are TRBV2 and TRBJ1-1; D possibly corresponds to TRBD1 (5 bases). In germline, CDR1 is SNHLY, CDR2 FYNNEI. This CDR3 contains 15 residues. Trimming shortened V by 10 bases and J by 7 bases, and 25 bases separated the two germline ends. The CDR3 DNA reads as TGTGCCACAGCGGTCCGGGGCGCAGAGGTCGGTGAAGCTTTCTTA. It codes for CATAVRGAEVGEAFL.

The rearrangement uses TRBV11-1 and TRBJ1-1; D perhaps matches TRBD1 (5 bases). The length of the CDR3 is 13 residues. The germline V and J ends were trimmed by 9 bases and 5 bases, with 16 bases remaining between them. Germline V CDR1 and CDR2: SGHAT, FQDESV (reference sequence). DNA of the CDR3: TGTGCCAGGAGCCTCGGAGGGGATACTGAAGCTTTCTTT. It translates to CARSLGGDTEAFF. Full variable domain (remainder filled in from reference TRBV11-1 and TRBJ1-1): EAEVAQSPRYKITEKSQAVAFWCDPISGHATLYWYRQILGQGPELLVQFQDESVVDDSQLPKDRFSAERLKGVDSTLKIQPAELGDSAMYLCARSLGGDTEAFFGQGTRLTVV.

With regard to this clonotype: One base away lies a much larger clone, so this may be a sequencing read error. The genes are TRBV10-3 and TRBJ2-3, with 9 bases matching TRBD1. The CDR3 is 15 amino acids. Germline CDR1 ENHRY, CDR2 SYGVKD. The CDR3 protein is CAISDPGQGGDTHYF. DNA of the CDR3: TGTGCCATCAGTGACCCGGGACAGGGAGGGGATACGCACTATTTT.

The rearrangement links TRBV23-1 to TRBJ1-5, with 9 bases lining up with TRBD1. TRBV23-1 falls under the ORF class, with uncertain function. The CDR3 has 17 residues. V lost 4 bases and J lost 0; bases outside the gene matches: 7. CDR3 sequence: CASSLQGAPDSNQPQHF. The DNA of the CDR3 is TGCGCCAGCAGTCTACAGGGGGCTCCAGATAGCAATCAGCCCCAGCATTTT.

The sample holds a few counts of this clonotype. The chain carries TRBV29-1 and TRBJ2-2; 9 bases map to TRBD2. CDR1 and CDR2 (germline): SQVTM, ANQGSEA. The junction had 7 bases not matched to a gene; V was cut back by 2 bases and J by 3 bases. The CDR3 extends over 16 amino acids. The CDR3 sequence: CSVENDERGDTGELFF. Written as DNA, the CDR3 is TGCAGCGTTGAAAATGACGAGCGGGGGGACACCGGGGAGCTGTTTTTT.

Ten or more counts support this clonotype. The chain has TRBV6-6 and TRBJ1-6, with D unclear. The CDR3 is 14 residues long. Germline loops: CDR1 MNHNY, CDR2 SVGAGI (reference sequence). Trimming pared 10 bases from V and 6 bases from J, leaving 16 bases between. CDR3 sequence: CAIRELGSNSPLHF. For the CDR3, the DNA is TGTGCCATCAGAGAATTAGGGAGTAATTCACCCCTCCACTTT.

This clonotype was found once. The rearrangement links TRBV20-1 to TRBJ1-2, with D tentatively TRBD1 (5 bases). Between the trimmed V and J ends, which lost 5 bases and 3 bases, there was a span of 16 bases. Germline loops: CDR1 DFQATT, CDR2 SNEGSKA (reference sequence). The CDR3 runs to 14 residues. CDR3 coding DNA: TGCAGTGCTCCCCGGGACTGGGAACACTATGGCTACACCTTC. It specifies CSAPRDWEHYGYTF.

This clonotype was picked up a small number of times. DNA for the CDR3: TGTGCCAGCAGCGGTAAGACAGGGGCGAGCACTGAAGCTTTCTTT. Residues: CASSGKTGASTEAFF. The chain combines TRBV5-4 with TRBJ1-1; 8 nucleotides align to TRBD1. This CDR3 contains 15 residues. Germline V lookup: CDR1 SGHNT, CDR2 YYREEE (reference sequence). Unmatched junction bases numbered 9, after V lost 4 bases and J lost 4 bases.

This clonotype came up many times. The chain has TRBV6-1 and TRBJ1-4; tentative D call: TRBD1 (5 bases). The CDR3 is made up of 14 amino acids. V dropped 5 bases and J dropped 8 bases, with 15 bases sitting between them. CDR1 is MNHNS, CDR2 SASEGT, per germline. Here the CDR3 DNA reads TGTGCCAGCAGTCCGCGGAGGGGTGCGGAAAAACTGTTTTTT. Its translation is CASSPRRGAEKLFF.

In its sample, this clonotype was seen a few times. The chain couples TRBV5-1 to TRBJ1-3; no clear D gene. Germline loops: CDR1 SGHRS, CDR2 YFSETQ. V dropped 3 bases and J dropped 1 base, with 8 bases sitting between them. This CDR3 comprises 14 residues. The CDR3 loop reads CASSSGESGNTIYF. The CDR3 DNA sequence: TGCGCCAGCAGCTCCGGAGAGTCTGGAAACACCATATATTTT.

This clonotype was recorded many times. The V call is TRBV6-6, the J call TRBJ1-2; D is unclear. Germline loops: CDR1 MNHNY, CDR2 SVGAGI (reference sequence). There are 13 residues in the CDR3. Trimming took 6 bases from V and 1 from J, leaving 9 bases between them. The CDR3 region is CASSPTGNYGYTF. CDR3 coding DNA: TGTGCCAGCAGCCCGACGGGTAACTATGGCTACACCTTC.

A remark on this clonotype: A read error may be the cause here, since a much bigger clone is one base away. V gene TRBV6-5 combines with J gene TRBJ1-5; no clear D gene. The CDR3 sequence is 15 residues long. In germline, CDR1 is MNHEY, CDR2 SVGAGI. V was clipped by 6 bases and J by 11 bases, with 23 bases between them. The CDR3 DNA reads as TGTGCCAGCAGCCAGTCGTCGCGCCCCATCTGGACCCAGCATTTT. This translates into CASSQSSRPIWTQHF.

This clonotype appeared a single time. A junction boundary mismatches the germline segment, possibly from a read error. The chain is built from TRBV5-4 and TRBJ1-1, with 10 positions matching TRBD1. This CDR3 has 17 amino acids. Germline lookup yields CDR1 SGHNT and CDR2 YYREEE (reference sequence). The CDR3 nucleotides read TGTGCCAGCAGCTATCCGGGACAGGGGACGCCGAACACTGAAACTTTCTTT. It encodes CASSYPGQGTPNTETFF.

In its sample, this clonotype was seen a few times. The chain couples TRBV25-1 to TRBJ1-1; D perhaps matches TRBD1 (5 bases). V lost 6 bases to trimming and J lost 2 bases, with 19 bases between them. The CDR3 sequence is 16 residues long. CDR1 is MGHDK, CDR2 SYGVNS, per germline. CDR3 sequence reads: CASSEKDGALNTEAFF. The DNA for the CDR3 is TGTGCCAGCAGCGAGAAGGACGGGGCCCTCAACACTGAAGCTTTCTTT.